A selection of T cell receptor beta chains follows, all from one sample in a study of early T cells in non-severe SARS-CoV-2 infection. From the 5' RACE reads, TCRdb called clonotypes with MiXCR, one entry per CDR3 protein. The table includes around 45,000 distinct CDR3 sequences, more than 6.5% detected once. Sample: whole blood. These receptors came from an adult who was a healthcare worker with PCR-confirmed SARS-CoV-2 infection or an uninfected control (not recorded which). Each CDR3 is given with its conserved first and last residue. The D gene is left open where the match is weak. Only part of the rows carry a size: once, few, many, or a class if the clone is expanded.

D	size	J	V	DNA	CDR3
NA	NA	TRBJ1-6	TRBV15	TGTGCCACCAGTACAGCAAAGTCACCCCTCCACTTT	CATSTAKSPLHF
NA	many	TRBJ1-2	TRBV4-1	TGCGCCAGCAGCCCCCCGTCGGGAGACTATGGCTACACCTTC	CASSPPSGDYGYTF
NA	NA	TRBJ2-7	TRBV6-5	TGTGCCAGCAGTTACTCGAGGGGCAGCTACGAGCAGTACTTC	CASSYSRGSYEQYF
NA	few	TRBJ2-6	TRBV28	TGTGCCAGCAGTTTATGGTCTGGGGCCAACGTCCTGACTTTC	CASSLWSGANVLTF
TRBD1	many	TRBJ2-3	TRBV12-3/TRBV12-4	TGTGCCAGCAGTGCAACGGCGGGACAGGGGGATTCCGATACGCAGTATTTT	CASSATAGQGDSDTQYF
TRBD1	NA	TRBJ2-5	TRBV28	TGTGCCAGCAGTTCGGCCGGGACAGCAAGTGAGACCCAGTACTTC	CASSSAGTASETQYF
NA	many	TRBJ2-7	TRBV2	TGTGCCACCCTGGGCCACGGATCCTACGAGCAGTACTTC	CATLGHGSYEQYF
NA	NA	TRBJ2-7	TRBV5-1	TGCGCCAGCAGCTACCCCGTCGGGCAGGGGTTCACCTACGAGCAGTACTTC	CASSYPVGQGFTYEQYF
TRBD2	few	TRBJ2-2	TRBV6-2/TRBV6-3	TGTGCCAGCAGCCTCTTCCGGGGGGGCCGTACCGGGGAGCTGTTTTTT	CASSLFRGGRTGELFF
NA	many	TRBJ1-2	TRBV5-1	TGCGCCAGCAGCTTGGAGGTCCCAAACTATGGCTACACCTTC	CASSLEVPNYGYTF
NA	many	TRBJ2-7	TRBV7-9	TGTGCCAGCAGCCGAGGTCGTGGTTACGAGCAGTACTTC	CASSRGRGYEQYF
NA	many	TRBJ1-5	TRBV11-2	TGTGCCAGCAGCTATAATTACCGTTTCAGCAATCAGCCCCAGCATTTT	CASSYNYRFSNQPQHF
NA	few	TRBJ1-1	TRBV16	TGTGCCAGCAGCCGGGAATGGAACACTGAAGCTTTCTTT	CASSREWNTEAFF
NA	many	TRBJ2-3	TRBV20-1	TGCAGTGCTTTCACAGGGAATCAGGGTACGCAGTATTTT	CSAFTGNQGTQYF
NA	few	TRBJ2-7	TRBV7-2	TGTGCCAGCAGCTTAACTAGGGGCAACGAGCAGTACTTC	CASSLTRGNEQYF
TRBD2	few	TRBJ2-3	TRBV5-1	TGCGCCAGCAGCTTCCCGGCGGGGGCAGATACGCAGTATTTT	CASSFPAGADTQYF
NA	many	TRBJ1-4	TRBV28	TGTGCCAGCAGTTTGGGGGGCGCAGGCTTTGAAAAACTGTTTTTT	CASSLGGAGFEKLFF
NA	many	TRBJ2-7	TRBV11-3	TGTGCCAGCAGCTTAGTACCGGGGAGATGTCCCTACGAGCAGTACTTC	CASSLVPGRCPYEQYF
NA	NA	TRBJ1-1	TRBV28	TGTGCCAGCAGTTTATACGGGGGGGTGAATACTGAAGCTTTCTTT	CASSLYGGVNTEAFF
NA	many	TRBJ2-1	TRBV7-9	TGTGCCAGCAGCTTAGGGGCGGAGCAGTTCTTC	CASSLGAEQFF
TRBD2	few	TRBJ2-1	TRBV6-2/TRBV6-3	TGTGCCAGCAGTTATTCCGTAGCGGGGGAGGATTACGATGAGCAGTTCTTC	CASSYSVAGEDYDEQFF
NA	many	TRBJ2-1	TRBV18	TGTGCCAGCTCACCAAAGTCGAAGGGGTATGAGCAGTTCTTC	CASSPKSKGYEQFF
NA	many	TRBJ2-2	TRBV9	TGTGCCAGCAGCGTTCCAGGGGCGCAGGACACCGGGGAGCTGTTTTTT	CASSVPGAQDTGELFF
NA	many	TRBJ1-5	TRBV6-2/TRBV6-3	TGTGCCAGCAGGAAGATACAGGAGAATCAGCCCCAGCATTTT	CASRKIQENQPQHF
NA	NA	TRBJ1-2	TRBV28	TGTGCCAGCATTATATCAGGGGACAATGGCTACACCTTC	CASIISGDNGYTF
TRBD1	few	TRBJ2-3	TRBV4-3	TGCGCCAGCAGCACGACAGGGCGTTGGACAGATACGCAGTATTTT	CASSTTGRWTDTQYF
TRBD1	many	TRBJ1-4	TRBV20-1	TGCAGTGCCCGAGACAGGGCGGGCTCTAATGAAAAACTGTTTTTT	CSARDRAGSNEKLFF
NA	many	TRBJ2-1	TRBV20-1	TGCAGTGCCAGCTGGGGGCCCCACTCCTACAATGAGCAGTTCTTC	CSASWGPHSYNEQFF
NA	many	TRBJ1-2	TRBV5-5	TGTGCCAGCAGCTTGGAAGAGGACAGCCTCTATGGCTACACCTTC	CASSLEEDSLYGYTF
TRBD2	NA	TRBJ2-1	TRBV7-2	TGTGCCAGCAGCTTAGTCCTTCTAGCGGGGGGGCGCGTTGAGCAGTTCTTC	CASSLVLLAGGRVEQFF
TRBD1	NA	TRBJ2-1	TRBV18	TGTGCCAGCTCACCGAACCTGCCGGGACAGGGGGCCGATGAGCAGTTCTTC	CASSPNLPGQGADEQFF
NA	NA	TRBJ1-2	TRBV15	TGTGCCACCAGCAGGGGGGATGCCTATGGCTACACCTTC	CATSRGDAYGYTF
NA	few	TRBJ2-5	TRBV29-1	TGCAGCGTTGGGAAGCGTGGGAACCAAGAGACCCAGTACTTC	CSVGKRGNQETQYF
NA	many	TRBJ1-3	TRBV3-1	TGTGCCAGCAGCCAAGATGTCGGAGCTGGAAACACCATATATTTT	CASSQDVGAGNTIYF
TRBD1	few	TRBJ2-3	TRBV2	TGTGCCAGCCTCCGGGACAGAAGCACAGATACGCAGTATTTT	CASLRDRSTDTQYF
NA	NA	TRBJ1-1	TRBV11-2	TGTGCCAGCAGCTTTTCGGAGGGAAGTACAGCGACTGAAGCTTTCTTT	CASSFSEGSTATEAFF
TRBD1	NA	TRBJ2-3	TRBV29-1	TGCAGCGTTGCGACAGGGGGGACAGATACGCAGTATTTT	CSVATGGTDTQYF
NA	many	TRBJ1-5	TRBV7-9	TGTGCCAGCAGCTTAGACCAAGCGCTTCAGCCCCAGCATTTT	CASSLDQALQPQHF
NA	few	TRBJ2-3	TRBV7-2	TGTGCCAGCAGCTTAGACAGGGGAGGAAATACGCAGTATTTT	CASSLDRGGNTQYF
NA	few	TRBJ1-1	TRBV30	TGTGCCTGGAGTGAGTCTGAAGCTTTCTTT	CAWSESEAFF
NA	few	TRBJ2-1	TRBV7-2	TGTGCCAGCAGCTCCCGCGGACTTAATGAGCAGTTCTTC	CASSSRGLNEQFF
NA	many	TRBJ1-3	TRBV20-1	TGCAGTGCTATTGACACAAGCTCTGGAAACACCATATATTTT	CSAIDTSSGNTIYF
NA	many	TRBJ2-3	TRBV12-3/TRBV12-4	TGTGCCAGCAGTTTAGTTAGCACAGATACGCAGTATTTT	CASSLVSTDTQYF
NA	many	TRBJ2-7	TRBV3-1	TGTGCCAGCAGCCAAAGGGGCTCCTACGAGCAGTACTTC	CASSQRGSYEQYF
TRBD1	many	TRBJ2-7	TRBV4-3	TGCGCCAGCAGCCAAGTCTGGGGACAGATTAACTACGAGCAGTACTTC	CASSQVWGQINYEQYF
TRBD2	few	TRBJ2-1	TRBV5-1	TGCGCCAGCAGCTTGTTCAGCGGGGTCTACAATGAGCAGTTCTTC	CASSLFSGVYNEQFF